What follows are 28 T cell receptor beta chains derived from one specimen sequenced in a study of regulatory T cells in long-lasting Graves disease. HTBI primers from iRepertoire and Arm-PCR of CDR3 regions yielded the TCR beta libraries. TCRdb re-called the multiplex PCR reads with MiXCR, one entry per CDR3 protein. This table holds over 450,000 distinct CDR3 sequences, roughly 21% found once. Time point described: persistent/refractory GD, antithyroid drugs over 5 years with positive TRAb. The TCR library was made from RNA extracted from PBMCs. The input for sequencing was peripheral blood mononuclear cells (PBMCs), taken when the disease was refractory, from a patient treated with antithyroid drugs. The receptors were gathered from a female donor with Graves disease.

The J gene is TRBJ2-6, the V gene TRBV9, with 7 bases lining up with TRBD1. The CDR3 is 16 residues long. Germline loops: CDR1 SGDLS, CDR2 YYNGEE. Trimming at V came to 3 bases and at J to 6 bases, leaving 9 bases not matched to a gene. The CDR3 DNA is TGTGCCAGCAGCGCCTCACAGGGGTCAGAGGCCAACGTCCTGACTTTC. Translated: CASSASQGSEANVLTF.

CDR3: CSAHKRGGPSETQYF. The CDR3 region has the DNA TGCAGTGCTCACAAGCGGGGGGGGCCCTCAGAGACCCAGTACTTC. This chain uses TRBV20-1 with TRBJ2-5; 10 bases align to TRBD2. The CDR3 totals 15 residues. Trimming removed 5 bases from V and 4 bases from J; junction bases left unmatched: 10. Germline CDR1 DFQATT, CDR2 SNEGSKA (reference sequence).

This clonotype was detected ten times or more. This chain links TRBV5-1 with TRBJ1-2; perhaps TRBD1 as D (5 bases). This CDR3 has 16 amino acids. Germline CDR1 SGHRS, CDR2 YFSETQ. V gave up 4 bases and J gave up 3 bases, with 19 bases separating them. CDR3: CASSPGPGERHYGYTF. Written as DNA, the CDR3 is TGCGCCAGCAGCCCGGGCCCGGGGGAAAGACACTATGGCTACACCTTC. The full variable domain, rest sourced from reference TRBV5-1 and TRBJ1-2, is KAGVTQTPRYLIKTRGQQVTLSCSPISGHRSVSWYQQTPGQGLQFLFEYFSETQRNKGNFPGRFSGRQFSNSRSEMNVSTLELGDSALYLCASSPGPGERHYGYTFGSGTRLTVV.

This clonotype has ten or more counts. The chain employs TRBV27 and TRBJ1-4, with D unclear. Per the germline V gene, CDR1 is MNHEY and CDR2 is SMNVEV (reference sequence). The length of the CDR3 is 14 residues. The V and J ends lost 4 bases and 7 bases respectively, with 13 bases between them. The CDR3 is CASSSGLGGEKLFF. CDR3 nucleotide sequence: TGTGCCAGCAGTTCCGGACTGGGTGGTGAAAAACTGTTTTTT.

This clonotype was recorded at least ten times. J is TRBJ1-2 and V is TRBV7-2; perhaps TRBD1 as D (6 bases). Germline lookup yields CDR1 SGHTA and CDR2 FQGNSA. This CDR3 spans 14 amino acids. V lost 2 bases, J lost 6 bases, and 13 bases lay in between. The CDR3 DNA is TGTGCCAGCAGCTTAAGGGGGGCGAGTGATGGCTACACCTTC. Encoded protein: CASSLRGASDGYTF.

This clonotype was observed a few times. The gene calls are TRBV27 and TRBJ2-5, with TRBD1 as a possible D gene (5 bases). Germline V gene sequence: CDR1 MNHEY, CDR2 SMNVEV (reference sequence). The CDR3 consists of 16 residues. With 5 bases removed from V and 5 bases from J, the gap between germline ends came to 21 bases. In DNA form, the CDR3 reads TGTGCCAGCAGTCCCAACCACAGGAAACCATGGGAGACCCAGTACTTC. Amino acid sequence: CASSPNHRKPWETQYF.

This clonotype occurred a few times. This chain connects TRBV7-9 to TRBJ2-5; D call uncertain. The CDR3 consists of 14 residues. CDR1 is SEHNR and CDR2 is FQNEAQ in the germline V gene (reference sequence). Deletions cut 0 bases from V and 3 bases from J, with 8 bases between. DNA for the CDR3: TGTGCCAGCAGCTTAGCGATTGGCAAAGAGACCCAGTACTTC. It specifies CASSLAIGKETQYF.

This clonotype came up a few times. The chain links TRBV5-1 to TRBJ1-5; no firm D call. In germline, CDR1 is SGHRS, CDR2 YFSETQ. Deletions cut 1 base from V and 3 bases from J, with 5 bases between. This CDR3 comprises 13 residues. CDR3 region: CASSLYTNQPQHF. For the CDR3, the DNA is TGCGCCAGCAGCTTGTACACCAATCAGCCCCAGCATTTT.

The J gene is TRBJ2-7, the V gene TRBV13, with 10 nucleotides matching TRBD1. There are 15 residues in the CDR3. The trim removed 5 bases at V and 4 bases at J, leaving 8 bases unmatched. The germline V gene encodes CDR1 PRHDT and CDR2 FYEKMQ (reference sequence). The CDR3 DNA follows: TGTGCCAGCAGCCCTCTGGACAGGGGGTTTTACGAGCAGTACTTC. It encodes CASSPLDRGFYEQYF.

The sample holds many counts of this clonotype. The chain has TRBV5-6 and TRBJ2-5, with 8 bases that match TRBD1. CDR1 SGHDT and CDR2 YYEEEE come from the germline V gene. The CDR3 extends over 22 amino acids. The junction had 27 bases not matched to a gene; V was cut back by 3 bases and J by 2 bases. As DNA, the CDR3 is TGTGCCAGCAGCTCCGTGGACAGGGAGGATTCCCCCGCCGGAGGATTGCAAGAGACCCAGTACTTC. Amino acid sequence: CASSSVDREDSPAGGLQETQYF.

This clonotype showed up many times. The chain couples TRBV28 to TRBJ1-4, with D uncertain. Looked up from germline, CDR1 is MDHEN and CDR2 is SYDVKM. V lost 4 bases, J lost 3 bases, and 12 bases lay in between. The CDR3 is 15 residues long. CDR3 nucleotides: TGTGCCAGCAGTTCGCCGGGAGCGGCTAATGAAAAACTGTTTTTT. It encodes CASSSPGAANEKLFF.

This clonotype was recorded a few times. Sequence at one end of the junction differs from germline and may be a read error. The chain joins TRBV11-2 to TRBJ2-2; 9 nucleotides match TRBD1. Germline values: CDR1 SGHAT, CDR2 FQNNGV. The CDR3 length is 15 residues. CDR3 coding DNA: TGTGCCAGCAGTTTAGGGACAGGGTACACCGGGGAGCTGTTTTTT. It specifies CASSLGTGYTGELFF. The full variable domain, with the rest looked up from reference TRBV11-2 and TRBJ2-2, is EAGVAQSPRYKIIEKRQSVAFWCNPISGHATLYWYQQILGQGPKLLIQFQNNGVVDDSQLPKDRFSAERLKGVDSTLKIQPAKLEDSAVYLCASSLGTGYTGELFFGEGSRLTVL.

This clonotype showed up just a few times. One base away lies a much larger clone, so this may be a sequencing read error. This rearrangement joins TRBV3-1 to TRBJ1-1; 11 bases are a match to TRBD1. With 8 bases clipped from V and 4 bases from J, the junction kept 3 bases outside the gene matches. CDR1 LGHDT and CDR2 YNNKEL come from the germline V gene (reference sequence). This CDR3 comprises 13 residues. The CDR3 bases are TGTGCCAGCGGGGACAGGGGGGGCACTGAAGCTTTCTTT. It encodes CASGDRGGTEAFF.

This clonotype was seen only a few times. This chain joins TRBV15 and TRBJ2-7; D is ambiguous. Between the trimmed V and J ends, which lost 0 bases and 0 bases, there was a span of 3 bases. Germline V gives CDR1 LNHNV, CDR2 YYDKDF (reference sequence). The CDR3 extends over 13 amino acids. DNA for the CDR3: TGTGCCACCAGCAGAGACTTCTCCTACGAGCAGTACTTC. Translating gives CATSRDFSYEQYF.

About this clonotype itself: Just one base apart from a much larger clone, this may be a read error. The CDR3 here is CASSPQGETYKQYF. The CDR3 DNA reads TGTGCCAGCAGTCCTCAGGGGGAGACCTACAAGCAGTACTTC. The chain is built from TRBV6-1 and TRBJ2-7; the match to TRBD1 covers 7 bases. CDR3 length: 14 amino acids. Germline V CDR1 and CDR2: MNHNS, SASEGT.

V gene TRBV9 combines with J gene TRBJ1-2; tentative D call: TRBD1 (5 bases). Per the germline V gene, CDR1 is SGDLS and CDR2 is YYNGEE. The ends were cut back, 3 bases at V and 0 bases at J, with 18 bases in the middle. The CDR3 extends over 17 amino acids. The CDR3 is CASSETPRGDANYGYTF. The CDR3 DNA sequence: TGTGCCAGCAGCGAGACCCCCAGAGGGGACGCTAACTATGGCTACACCTTC.

Notes on this clonotype: Given a much more abundant clone one base away, this may be a read error. The rearrangement uses TRBV6-2 or TRBV6-3 and TRBJ1-1; D not resolved. Germline values: CDR1 MNHEY, CDR2 SVGEGT. The CDR3 has 15 residues. The chain's CDR3 is CASRVLSAANTEASF. CDR3 coding DNA: TGTGCCAGCAGGGTACTCTCAGCGGCAAACACTGAAGCTTCCTTT.

This clonotype was counted many times. The V gene is TRBV12-3 or TRBV12-4, the J gene TRBJ2-7; D may be TRBD1 or TRBD2 (5 bases each). With 5 bases removed from V and 2 bases from J, the gap between germline ends came to 13 bases. The length of the CDR3 is 14 residues. DNA for the CDR3: TGTGCCAGCAGTCGGGACGGGCCGACCTACGAGCAGTACTTC. It yields the protein CASSRDGPTYEQYF.

This clonotype occurred a few times. The chain employs TRBV7-2 and TRBJ2-7; TRBD1 aligns across 8 bases. CDR1 and CDR2 (germline): SGHTA, FQGNSA. J gave up 3 bases and V 5 bases, and 9 bases lay outside the gene matches. This CDR3 spans 15 amino acids. The CDR3 bases are TGTGCCAGCAGCACCCCCGGGACAGGAAACTACGAGCAGTACTTC. Protein sequence: CASSTPGTGNYEQYF.

This clonotype turned up a few times. A much larger clone lies one base from this, so it may be a read error. The rearrangement joins TRBV12-3 or TRBV12-4 to TRBJ1-2; 7 nucleotides match TRBD1. The CDR3 consists of 13 residues. V lost 6 bases to trimming and J lost 2 bases; unmatched junction nucleotides: 3. The CDR3 spells CASRRTGNYGYTF. The DNA of the CDR3 is TGTGCCAGCAGGCGGACAGGCAACTATGGCTACACCTTC.

This clonotype was seen repeatedly, ten times or more. The chain combines TRBV12-3 or TRBV12-4 with TRBJ1-3, with a tentative D call TRBD1 (6 bases). The CDR3 contains 15 residues. With 8 bases removed from V and 3 bases from J, the gap between germline ends came to 17 bases. The CDR3 loop is CASGTGTAFGNTIYF. CDR3 coding DNA: TGTGCCAGCGGCACAGGGACGGCGTTTGGAAACACCATATATTTT.

This clonotype was observed a few times. The CDR3: CSARPGQGNEQYF. The CDR3 DNA reads as TGCAGTGCAAGGCCGGGACAGGGAAACGAGCAGTACTTC. The rearrangement joins TRBV20-1 to TRBJ2-7; TRBD1 aligns across 9 bases. The CDR3 loop spans 13 amino acids. Germline CDR1 reads DFQATT; CDR2 reads SNEGSKA (reference sequence). With 6 bases clipped from V and 5 bases from J, the junction kept 8 bases outside the gene matches.

This clonotype has only a few counts. The chain joins TRBV6-1 to TRBJ2-7; 7 nucleotides agree with TRBD1. V lost 6 bases and J lost 4; bases outside the gene matches: 6. The germline gives CDR1 MNHNS, CDR2 SASEGT. CDR3 size: 13 residues. The CDR3 loop reads CASRGTVLYEQYF. As DNA, the CDR3 is TGTGCCAGCAGGGGGACAGTATTGTACGAGCAGTACTTC.

This clonotype was recorded a few times. The rearrangement joins TRBV29-1 to TRBJ2-2, with D possibly being TRBD2 (5 bases). V lost 0 bases to trimming and J lost 0 bases, with 5 bases between them. CDR1 SQVTM and CDR2 ANQGSEA come from the germline V gene. There are 14 residues in the CDR3. DNA for the CDR3: TGCAGCGTTGAAGAGAGGGCGAACACCGGGGAGCTGTTTTTT. This gives the protein CSVEERANTGELFF.

The V and J genes are TRBV20-1 and TRBJ1-6; 7 nucleotides match TRBD1. Germline lookup yields CDR1 DFQATT and CDR2 SNEGSKA (reference sequence). The CDR3 sequence is 15 residues long. Losses at the gene ends were 1 base for V and 4 bases for J; bases not matched to a gene: 4. The CDR3 spells CSARAPGQYNSPLHF. The CDR3 coding sequence is TGCAGTGCTAGAGCGCCGGGACAGTATAATTCACCCCTCCACTTT.

The V call is TRBV5-1, the J call TRBJ2-1; 11 bases are a match to TRBD2. CDR1 is SGHRS, CDR2 YFSETQ, per germline. The CDR3 is 16 amino acids. V shed 7 bases and J 10 bases; nucleotides not matched to a gene: 16. CDR3 in DNA: TGCGCCAGCGCTGAACTAGCGGGAGAGCCTCGGGAGGAGCAGTTCTTC. Its protein is CASAELAGEPREEQFF.

This clonotype was observed at least ten times. V usage is TRBV12-3 or TRBV12-4 and J usage is TRBJ2-1; D is perhaps TRBD2 (6 bases). This CDR3 is 16 amino acids long. Trimming removed 1 base at V and 0 bases at J, with 10 bases between. The CDR3 protein is CASSLDRGSSYNEQFF. In nucleotides, the CDR3 is TGTGCCAGCAGTTTAGACCGGGGGAGCTCCTACAATGAGCAGTTCTTC.

The rearrangement links TRBV18 to TRBJ1-4; D ambiguous. V was cut by 5 bases and J by 8 bases, with 9 bases left in between. CDR3 size: 12 residues. Germline loops: CDR1 KGHSH, CDR2 LQKENI. The CDR3 here is CASSGEREKLFF. The DNA of the CDR3 is TGTGCCAGCTCAGGGGAGCGGGAAAAACTGTTTTTT. Filled out from reference TRBV18 and TRBJ1-4, the complete variable domain reads NAGVMQNPRHLVRRRGQEARLRCSPMKGHSHVYWYRQLPEEGLKFMVYLQKENIIDESGMPKERFSAEFPKEGPSILRIQQVVRGDSAAYFCASSGEREKLFFGSGTQLSVL.